These T cell receptor beta chains were read from a single sample in a study of patients and donors after allogeneic stem cell transplantation. TCRdb called the RT-PCR reads again in MiXCR, with one record for every CDR3 protein. The sample comprises about 110,000 distinct CDR3 sequences, roughly 37% of which are singletons, and roughly 30% rests with the top ten. The sample taken for sequencing was blood, either unsorted or a sorted T cell fraction (not recorded which). The receptors derive from a human donor who was either an allogeneic HSCT recipient or a stem cell or donor lymphocyte infusion donor (not recorded which). It is not recorded whose cells these are; they may come from a transplant donor. Both conserved end residues are part of each CDR3. A D gene is named only where the DNA matches it firmly. Size is stated for part of the rows, as once, few or many counts, or as a class when the clone is expanded.

CDR3nt: TGTGCCAGCAGCTTATACGGGGGCACGGACAATGAGCAGTTCTTC
CDR3aa: CASSLYGGTDNEQFF
j_gene: TRBJ2-1
abundance: few
d_gene: -
v_gene: TRBV7-2

CDR3nt: TGTGCCAGCAGTTTTAGTGGGGGCAATCAGCCCCAGCATTTT
CDR3aa: CASSFSGGNQPQHF
j_gene: TRBJ1-5
abundance: few
d_gene: -
v_gene: TRBV12-3/TRBV12-4

CDR3nt: TGTGCCAGCAGCTCCCTAGCGGGAGGACTCTCCAATGAGCAGTTCTTC
CDR3aa: CASSSLAGGLSNEQFF
j_gene: TRBJ2-1
abundance: -
d_gene: TRBD2
v_gene: TRBV7-2

CDR3nt: TGTGCCAGCAGTAACCAGGGGGCTAGGAGTCAGCCCCAGCATTTT
CDR3aa: CASSNQGARSQPQHF
j_gene: TRBJ1-5
abundance: -
d_gene: TRBD1
v_gene: TRBV2

CDR3nt: TGCAGTGCTGCGGGATGGCCCAACTACGAGCAGTACTTC
CDR3aa: CSAAGWPNYEQYF
j_gene: TRBJ2-7
abundance: few
d_gene: -
v_gene: TRBV20-1

CDR3nt: TGCAGTGCTAGAGTTCTATCAGCGGAGGGGGCCCTGTACGAGCAGTACTTC
CDR3aa: CSARVLSAEGALYEQYF
j_gene: TRBJ2-7
abundance: -
d_gene: -
v_gene: TRBV20-1

CDR3nt: TGTGCCACCAGTGATACGGCCAGGGCCTATGAGCAGTTCTTC
CDR3aa: CATSDTARAYEQFF
j_gene: TRBJ2-1
abundance: few
d_gene: -
v_gene: TRBV24-1

CDR3nt: TGTGCCAGCAGTTACGGCCGGGGGGCGCGAGCTTTCTTT
CDR3aa: CASSYGRGARAFF
j_gene: TRBJ1-1
abundance: few
d_gene: -
v_gene: TRBV28

CDR3nt: TGCAGCGTTGGGACAGGATCCCCTGAAGCTTTCTTT
CDR3aa: CSVGTGSPEAFF
j_gene: TRBJ1-1
abundance: few
d_gene: TRBD1
v_gene: TRBV29-1

CDR3nt: TGTGCCAGCAGTTTAGCGCTATGGGAAAAACTGTTTTTT
CDR3aa: CASSLALWEKLFF
j_gene: TRBJ1-4
abundance: few
d_gene: -
v_gene: TRBV12-3/TRBV12-4

CDR3nt: TGTGCCAGCAGCTTGAACTGGGAAGAGACCCAGTACTTC
CDR3aa: CASSLNWEETQYF
j_gene: TRBJ2-5
abundance: few
d_gene: -
v_gene: TRBV5-4

CDR3nt: TGTGCCAGCAGTTTCGGTTCAGGGCGAGAGACCCAGTACTTC
CDR3aa: CASSFGSGRETQYF
j_gene: TRBJ2-5
abundance: few
d_gene: -
v_gene: TRBV12-3/TRBV12-4

CDR3nt: TGCAGTGTCTTAGCCAAAAACATTCAGTACTTC
CDR3aa: CSVLAKNIQYF
j_gene: TRBJ2-4
abundance: -
d_gene: -
v_gene: TRBV20-1

CDR3nt: TGTGCCAGCAGCCACCAGGGCCCTTCACCCCTCCACTTT
CDR3aa: CASSHQGPSPLHF
j_gene: TRBJ1-6
abundance: -
d_gene: -
v_gene: TRBV3-1

CDR3nt: TGTGCCAGCAGTTACGCGGTACGCACAGATACGCAGTATTTT
CDR3aa: CASSYAVRTDTQYF
j_gene: TRBJ2-3
abundance: -
d_gene: -
v_gene: TRBV28